The rows below give T cell receptor beta chains drawn from one sample of a study of metastatic and nonmetastatic thyroid tumors. TCRdb reanalyzed the PCR reads via MiXCR. Of tens of thousands of clones in the sample, roughly 24% were seen once. Material: blood. The receptor set was obtained from a female donor with papillary thyroid cancer or a benign thyroid nodule (not recorded which). Some clones in this sample may be carry-over from other donors' samples. The CDR3 runs from the conserved cysteine through the conserved F or W. A D gene is named only where the DNA matches it firmly. Not all rows give a size; the values are once, few, many and, for expanded clones, a class.

d_call	v_call	clone_size	j_call	cdr3_aa	cdr3_nt
TRBD1	TRBV6-1	few	TRBJ2-7	CASSNTGGISFYEQYF	TGTGCCAGCAGTAATACAGGGGGTATAAGCTTTTACGAGCAGTACTTC
.	TRBV11-2	.	TRBJ1-4	CASSFRSLASEKLFF	TGTGCCAGCAGCTTCCGATCACTCGCCTCCGAAAAACTGTTTTTT
TRBD1	TRBV6-6	medium-sized	TRBJ1-5	CASSYGTGGRQPQHF	TGTGCCAGCAGTTACGGGACAGGGGGTCGTCAGCCCCAGCATTTT
.	TRBV30	medium-sized	TRBJ1-2	CAWSGGGDGYTF	TGTGCCTGGAGTGGGGGGGGGGATGGCTACACCTTC
.	TRBV7-9	once	TRBJ1-4	CASILRGESEKLFF	TGTGCCAGCATCTTAAGGGGAGAATCTGAAAAACTGTTTTTT
.	TRBV30	once	TRBJ1-2	CAWSRGGYTF	TGTGCCTGGAGTCGGGGTGGCTACACCTTC
TRBD2	TRBV27	few	TRBJ2-7	CASSLSLAGFNEQYF	TGTGCCAGCAGTTTAAGCCTAGCGGGATTCAACGAGCAGTACTTC
.	TRBV7-9	many	TRBJ2-6	CASSPVGSGANVLTF	TGTGCCAGCAGCCCCGTGGGCTCTGGGGCCAACGTCCTGACTTTC
.	TRBV6-5	.	TRBJ2-3	CASRPGWVAPNTYTQYF	TGTGCCAGCAGGCCCGGGTGGGTGGCCCCCAACACATATACGCAGTATTTT
TRBD1	TRBV30	medium-sized	TRBJ1-3	CASGDRGLFFSGNTIYF	TGTGCCAGCGGGGACAGGGGCCTTTTTTTCTCTGGAAACACCATATATTTT
.	TRBV2	many	TRBJ2-5	CASKETLTPQETQYF	TGTGCCAGCAAAGAGACTCTTACCCCGCAAGAGACCCAGTACTTC
.	TRBV28	many	TRBJ2-5	CASSFLAGTQETQYF	TGTGCCAGCAGTTTTCTTGCGGGGACCCAAGAGACCCAGTACTTC
.	TRBV11-1	.	TRBJ2-3	CASSLASGLKDTQYF	TGTGCCAGCAGCTTAGCATCTGGGCTTAAAGATACACAGTATTTT
.	TRBV19	medium-sized	TRBJ1-1	CASSIDPGGTEAFF	TGTGCCAGTAGTATAGATCCGGGAGGGACTGAAGCTTTCTTT
.	TRBV29-1	few	TRBJ2-3	CSVKAGTADTQYF	TGCAGCGTTAAAGCGGGTACTGCAGATACGCAGTATTTT
TRBD1	TRBV5-5	many	TRBJ1-6	CASSLGPTGGGNSPLHF	TGTGCCAGCAGCTTGGGTCCGACAGGGGGCGGGAATTCACCCCTCCACTTT
.	TRBV11-2	.	TRBJ2-3	CASSLTISDTDAQYF	TGTGCCAGCAGCTTAACTATCTCGGACACAGATGCGCAGTATTTT
TRBD2	TRBV5-1	many	TRBJ2-5	CASSLPHGRVEETQYF	TGCGCCAGCAGCCTCCCCCACGGGAGGGTTGAAGAGACCCAGTACTTC
.	TRBV5-1	.	TRBJ2-2	CASSLGRNTGELFF	TGCGCCAGCAGCTTGGGCCGGAACACCGGGGAGCTGTTTTTT
.	TRBV19	few	TRBJ1-5	CAITGQGQPQHF	TGTGCCATTACCGGTCAGGGTCAGCCCCAGCATTTT
.	TRBV20-1	many	TRBJ1-1	CSARLGGDWTEAFF	TGCAGTGCTAGACTTGGAGGGGATTGGACTGAAGCTTTCTTT
TRBD2	TRBV28	.	TRBJ2-7	CASASRLAGGYEQYF	TGTGCCAGCGCTTCCCGTCTAGCGGGAGGCTACGAGCAGTACTTC
TRBD1	TRBV13	many	TRBJ2-5	CASSLKTGMGETQYF	TGTGCCAGCAGCCTCAAGACAGGGATGGGGGAGACCCAGTACTTC
TRBD1	TRBV6-1	.	TRBJ2-7	CASSMGSGTALYEQYF	TGTGCCAGCAGTATGGGTTCCGGGACAGCCCTCTACGAGCAGTACTTC
TRBD1	TRBV6-1	.	TRBJ1-1	CASSHRGRGNTEAFF	TGTGCCAGCAGCCACAGGGGGCGCGGGAACACTGAAGCTTTCTTT
.	TRBV20-1	many	TRBJ2-7	CSASPTAYYEQYF	TGCAGTGCTAGTCCCACCGCTTACTACGAGCAGTACTTC
.	TRBV3-1	many	TRBJ2-5	CASRQDVQTQYF	TGTGCCAGCAGACAAGATGTACAGACCCAGTACTTC
.	TRBV24-1	few	TRBJ2-2	CATSDLVTGELFF	TGTGCCACCAGTGATTTGGTCACCGGGGAGCTGTTTTTT
.	TRBV19	.	TRBJ2-6	CASRGVLSNVLTF	TGTGCCAGCAGGGGGGTTTTGTCCAACGTCCTGACTTTC
.	TRBV12-3/TRBV12-4	many	TRBJ1-3	CASSLLDRHSGNTIYF	TGTGCCAGCAGTTTGTTAGACAGGCACTCTGGAAACACCATATATTTT
TRBD1	TRBV6-1	.	TRBJ2-5	CASSKTGGLYQETQYF	TGTGCCAGCAGCAAGACAGGGGGCTTGTACCAAGAGACCCAGTACTTC
.	TRBV6-1	few	TRBJ2-3	CASSEAGRTDTQYF	TGTGCCAGCAGTGAAGCGGGCCGCACAGATACGCAGTATTTT
.	TRBV7-3	many	TRBJ2-3	CASSLNLGADTQYF	TGTGCCAGCAGCTTAAATTTGGGAGCAGATACGCAGTATTTT
.	TRBV6-5	few	TRBJ1-1	CASSSGKGHEAFF	TGTGCCAGCAGTTCTGGAAAGGGACATGAAGCTTTCTTT
.	TRBV3-1	many	TRBJ2-2	CASRNRDWRTGELFF	TGTGCCAGCAGGAACCGGGACTGGAGGACCGGGGAGCTGTTTTTT
.	TRBV11-1	once	TRBJ2-7	CASSPRRSTGEQYF	TGTGCCAGCAGCCCCAGGCGGAGCACGGGCGAGCAGTACTTC
.	TRBV19	.	TRBJ2-2	CASSRKPVHYNANTGELFF	TGTGCCAGTAGCCGAAAACCCGTCCATTATAACGCGAACACCGGGGAGCTGTTTTTT
TRBD1	TRBV10-3	medium-sized	TRBJ2-7	CAISGRIGTEAYEQYF	TGTGCCATCAGTGGGCGTATCGGGACAGAGGCCTACGAGCAGTACTTC
TRBD1	TRBV15	few	TRBJ2-7	CATSSRVGDRPYEQYF	TGTGCCACCAGCAGCCGGGTGGGGGACAGGCCCTACGAGCAGTACTTC
.	TRBV6-1	.	TRBJ1-5	CASRDPTGNQPQHF	TGTGCCAGCAGAGATCCTACGGGCAATCAGCCCCAGCATTTT
TRBD2	TRBV6-1	.	TRBJ2-3	CASSFPLAGTDTQYF	TGCGCCAGCAGCTTCCCCCTAGCGGGCACAGATACGCAGTATTTT
.	TRBV29-1	many	TRBJ2-3	CSVAAGRDRGTDTQYF	TGCAGCGTTGCCGCCGGGCGGGATCGGGGCACAGATACGCAGTATTTT
.	TRBV6-5	few	TRBJ2-2	CASSYGQGGVTGELFF	TGTGCCAGCAGTTACGGTCAGGGGGGAGTAACAGGGGAGCTGTTTTTT
.	TRBV28	.	TRBJ1-1	CASSLSGRGEVAFF	TGTGCCAGCAGTTTATCGGGTAGGGGCGAAGTAGCTTTCTTT
TRBD2	TRBV6-1	few	TRBJ2-7	CASSDETSGGYEQYF	TGTGCCAGCAGTGACGAGACTAGCGGGGGATACGAGCAGTACTTC
TRBD1	TRBV2	many	TRBJ2-1	CASSHRGRELNEQFF	TGTGCCAGCAGCCACAGGGGGCGCGAGTTGAATGAGCAGTTCTTC
.	TRBV10-2	few	TRBJ2-2	CASSKPGTQNTGELFF	TGCGCCAGTAGCAAACCCGGGACACAGAACACCGGGGAGCTGTTTTTT
.	TRBV6-2/TRBV6-3	few	TRBJ2-7	CASSSPTVYEQYF	TGTGCCAGCAGCTCCCCGACTGTATACGAGCAGTACTTC
.	TRBV12-3/TRBV12-4	many	TRBJ2-6	CASRDRGSGANVLTF	TGTGCCAGCCGCGATCGGGGGTCCGGGGCCAACGTCCTGACTTTC
TRBD2	TRBV11-3	.	TRBJ2-7	CASGQREVRYEQYF	TGTGCCAGCGGACAGCGGGAGGTTCGGTACGAGCAGTACTTC
.	TRBV18	.	TRBJ2-7	CASSPQAGNEQYF	TGTGCCAGCTCACCACAAGCAGGCAACGAGCAGTACTTC
.	TRBV11-2	.	TRBJ2-6	CASSLDRDSSGANVLTF	TGTGCCAGCAGCTTAGACCGGGACTCCTCTGGGGCCAACGTCCTGACTTTC
.	TRBV11-2	.	TRBJ1-6	CASSLRAGFYNSPLHF	TGTGCCAGCAGCTTACGGGCGGGGTTCTATAATTCACCCCTCCACTTT
TRBD2	TRBV20-1	many	TRBJ2-1	CSAEGLAGHEQFF	TGCAGTGCCGAGGGACTAGCGGGGCATGAGCAGTTCTTC
.	TRBV9	many	TRBJ1-2	CASAAGYRGYTF	TGTGCCAGCGCTGCAGGTTATCGCGGCTACACCTTC
.	TRBV2	few	TRBJ1-1	CANSPHRVGTEAFF	TGTGCCAACAGTCCCCACAGGGTGGGCACTGAAGCTTTCTTT
.	TRBV2	.	TRBJ1-2	CASSEGRPGTMDNYGYTF	TGTGCCAGCAGTGAAGGGCGACCCGGGACAATGGATAACTATGGCTACACCTTC
.	TRBV5-6	many	TRBJ2-5	CASSFDLGRTEETQYF	TGTGCCAGCAGCTTTGATCTGGGACGAACTGAAGAGACCCAGTACTTC
.	TRBV27	.	TRBJ1-1	CASSLFCGQNTEAFF	TGTGCCAGCAGTTTATTTTGCGGCCAGAACACTGAAGCTTTCTTT
.	TRBV15	medium-sized	TRBJ1-2	CATSPGADYGYTF	TGTGCCACCAGCCCTGGGGCAGATTATGGCTACACCTTC